The 6 T cell receptor beta chains given below trace back to one sample, sequenced in a study of blood T cell repertoires in COVID-19. Using immunoSEQ multiplex PCR, the repertoire was profiled, and TCRdb retains in-frame clones only, with some absent. The table includes tens of thousands of clones, 88% detected once. Sample: peripheral blood. These receptors all stem from a human donor in a cohort sampled during active COVID-19.

The chain recombines TRBV6-5 with TRBJ2-2; 9 bases map to TRBD2. With 5 bases clipped from V and 5 bases from J, the junction kept 6 bases outside the gene matches. CDR3 size: 15 residues. Per germline, CDR1 MNHEY and CDR2 SVGAGI. The CDR3 here is CASSHRTSATGELFF. The CDR3 DNA reads as TGTGCCAGCAGTCACAGGACTAGCGCGACCGGGGAGCTGTTTTTT.

The chain has TRBV7-8 and TRBJ2-7; a possible D gene is TRBD1 (5 bases). This CDR3 spans 13 amino acids. The germline gives CDR1 SGHVS, CDR2 FQNEAQ. With 1 base removed from V and 3 bases from J, the gap between germline ends came to 7 bases. The CDR3 nucleotides read TGTGCCAGCAGCTTAGTAGGGGACTACGAGCAGTACTTC. Translating it yields CASSLVGDYEQYF.

This chain joins TRBV11-3 and TRBJ2-7; 12 positions agree with TRBD1. The CDR3 consists of 15 residues. With V trimmed by 5 bases and J by 5 bases, 7 bases remained unmatched. Germline CDR1 is SGHNT and CDR2 is YENEEA. The CDR3 DNA follows: TGTGCCAGCAGCACCCGGGACAGGGGGCTGGACGAGCAGTACTTC. It encodes CASSTRDRGLDEQYF.

This clone was found once. V gene TRBV28 combines with J gene TRBJ2-7, with a weak D call TRBD2 (5 bases). There are 13 residues in the CDR3. The germline V gene has CDR1 MDHEN and CDR2 SYDVKM. Deletions cut 6 bases from V and 7 bases from J, with 16 bases between. This chain's CDR3 is CASSSLGVIEQYF. In DNA form, the CDR3 reads TGTGCCAGCAGCTCCCTCGGGGTTATAGAGCAGTACTTC.

CDR3 sequence: CASNLGQVGSAEAFF. DNA for the CDR3: TGTGCCAGCAATTTGGGACAGGTTGGGTCCGCTGAAGCTTTCTTT. The rearrangement uses TRBV2 and TRBJ1-1; TRBD1 aligns across 8 bases. The germline CDR1 and CDR2 sequences are SNHLY and FYNNEI. V was clipped by 7 bases and J by 6 bases; unmatched bases: 13. The CDR3 length is 15 residues.

The gene calls are TRBV3-1 (or the pseudogene TRBV3-2) and TRBJ2-1, with D possibly matching TRBD1 (5 bases). Trimming removed 4 bases from V and 5 bases from J, with 15 bases in between. This CDR3 is built from 15 residues. Germline CDR1 reads LGHDT; CDR2 reads YNNKEL (reference sequence). In DNA form, the CDR3 reads TGTGCCAGCAGCCCTCCCGGACGGACACACAATGAGCAGTTCTTC. This sequence encodes CASSPPGRTHNEQFF.